This TCR beta chain comes out of a study of CD8 T cells in Susac syndrome. The RNA input was 0.5 to 1 ug, and it was reverse transcribed with random hexamers. TCRdb passed the immunoSEQ multiplex PCR reads through MiXCR, listing each CDR3 protein once. The repertoire holds approximately 75,000 distinct CDR3 sequences, with roughly 94% as singletons. The CD8+ and CD4+ T cells were isolated magnetically using a negative isolation approach, whereas the TEMRA cells were enriched by FACS. V trimming: 4 bases; J trimming: 0 bases; junction bases outside the gene matches: 6. CDR1 is MGHRA, CDR2 YSYEKL, per germline. The CDR3 length is 18 residues.

Sequencing was done on a sample of CD8+ T cells from PBMCs. The TCR originated in a human donor in good health. This chain links TRBV4-1 with TRBJ2-3, with 14 bases lining up with TRBD2. The CDR3, as DNA: TGCGCCAGCAGCCTTATGACTAGCGGGGGGGCTAGCACAGATACGCAGTATTTT. It codes for CASSLMTSGGASTDTQYF.